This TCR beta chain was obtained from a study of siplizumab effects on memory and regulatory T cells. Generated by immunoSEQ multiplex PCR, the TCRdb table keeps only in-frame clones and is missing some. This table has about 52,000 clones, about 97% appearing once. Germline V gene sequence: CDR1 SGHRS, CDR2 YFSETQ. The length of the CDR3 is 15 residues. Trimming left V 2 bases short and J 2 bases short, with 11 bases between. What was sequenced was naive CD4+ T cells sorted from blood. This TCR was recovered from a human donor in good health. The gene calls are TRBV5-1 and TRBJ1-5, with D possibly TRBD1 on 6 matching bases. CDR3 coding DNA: TGCGCCAGCAGCTTAAGGCCAGGGGGCAATCAGCCCCAGCATTTT. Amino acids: CASSLRPGGNQPQHF.